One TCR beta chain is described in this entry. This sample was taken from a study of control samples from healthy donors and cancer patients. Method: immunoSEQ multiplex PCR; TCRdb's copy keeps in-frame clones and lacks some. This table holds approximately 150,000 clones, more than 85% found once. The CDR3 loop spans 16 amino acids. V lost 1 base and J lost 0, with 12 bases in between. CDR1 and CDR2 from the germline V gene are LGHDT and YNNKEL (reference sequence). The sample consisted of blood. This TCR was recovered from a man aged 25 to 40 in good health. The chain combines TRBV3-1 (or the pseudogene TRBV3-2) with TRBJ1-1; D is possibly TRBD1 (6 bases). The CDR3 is CASSQVAGALNTEAFF. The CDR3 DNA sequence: TGTGCCAGCAGCCAAGTGGCAGGGGCCTTGAACACTGAAGCTTTCTTT.